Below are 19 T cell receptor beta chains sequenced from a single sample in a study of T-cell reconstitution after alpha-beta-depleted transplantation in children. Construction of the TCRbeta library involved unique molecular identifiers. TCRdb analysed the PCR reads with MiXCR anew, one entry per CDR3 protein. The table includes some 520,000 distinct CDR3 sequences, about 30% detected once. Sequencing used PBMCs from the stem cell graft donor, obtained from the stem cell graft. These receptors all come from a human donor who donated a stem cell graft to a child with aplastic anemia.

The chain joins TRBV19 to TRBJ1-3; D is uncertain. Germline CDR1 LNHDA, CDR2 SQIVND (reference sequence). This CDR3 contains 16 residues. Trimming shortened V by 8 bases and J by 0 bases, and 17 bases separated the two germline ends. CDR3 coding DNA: TGTGCCAGTTCGAGCGGATACACTCTCTCTGGAAACACCATATATTTT. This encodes CASSSGYTLSGNTIYF.

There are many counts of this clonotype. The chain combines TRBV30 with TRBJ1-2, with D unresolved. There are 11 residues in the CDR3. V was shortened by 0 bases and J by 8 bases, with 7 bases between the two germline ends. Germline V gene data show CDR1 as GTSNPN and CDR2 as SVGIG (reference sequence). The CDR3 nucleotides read TGTGCCTGGAGTGTCGGAGCGGGCTACACCTTC. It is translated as CAWSVGAGYTF.

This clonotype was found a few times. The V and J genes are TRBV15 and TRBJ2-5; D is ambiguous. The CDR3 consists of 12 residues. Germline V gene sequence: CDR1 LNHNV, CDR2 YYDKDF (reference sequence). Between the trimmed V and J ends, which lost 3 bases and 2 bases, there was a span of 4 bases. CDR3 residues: CATSRDQETQYF. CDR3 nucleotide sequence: TGTGCCACCAGCAGGGATCAAGAGACCCAGTACTTC.

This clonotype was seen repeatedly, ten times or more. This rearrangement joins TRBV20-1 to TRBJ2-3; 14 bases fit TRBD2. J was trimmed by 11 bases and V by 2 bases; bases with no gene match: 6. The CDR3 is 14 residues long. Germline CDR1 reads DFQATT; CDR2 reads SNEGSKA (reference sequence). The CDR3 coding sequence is TGCAGTGCTAGAACCGGGACTAGCGGGAGCATGCAGTATTTT. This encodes CSARTGTSGSMQYF.

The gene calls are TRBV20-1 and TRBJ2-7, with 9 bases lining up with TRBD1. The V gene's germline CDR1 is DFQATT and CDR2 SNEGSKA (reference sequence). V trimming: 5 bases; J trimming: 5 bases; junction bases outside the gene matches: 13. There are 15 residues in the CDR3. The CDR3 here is CSAGIPTGGRNEQYF. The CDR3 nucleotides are TGCAGTGCTGGAATCCCGACAGGGGGTCGCAACGAGCAGTACTTC.

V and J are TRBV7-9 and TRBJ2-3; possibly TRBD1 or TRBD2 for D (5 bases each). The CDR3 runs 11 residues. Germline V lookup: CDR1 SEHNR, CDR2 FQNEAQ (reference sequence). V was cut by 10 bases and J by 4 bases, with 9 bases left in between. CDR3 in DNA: TGTGCCATAGGGGAGTCAGATACGCAGTATTTT. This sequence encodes CAIGESDTQYF.

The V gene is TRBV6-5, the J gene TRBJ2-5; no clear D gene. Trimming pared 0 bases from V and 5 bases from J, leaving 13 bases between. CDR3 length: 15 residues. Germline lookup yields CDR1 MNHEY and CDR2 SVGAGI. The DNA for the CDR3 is TGTGCCAGCAGTTACTCAGGCCAAAAAGGGGAGACCCAGTACTTC. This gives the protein CASSYSGQKGETQYF.

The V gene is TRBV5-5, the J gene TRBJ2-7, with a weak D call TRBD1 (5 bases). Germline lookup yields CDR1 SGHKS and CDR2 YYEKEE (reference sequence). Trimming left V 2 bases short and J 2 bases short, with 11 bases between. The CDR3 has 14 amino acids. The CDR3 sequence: CASSFSAGTYEQYV. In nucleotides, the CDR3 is TGTGCCAGCAGCTTCTCTGCAGGGACCTACGAGCAGTACGTC.

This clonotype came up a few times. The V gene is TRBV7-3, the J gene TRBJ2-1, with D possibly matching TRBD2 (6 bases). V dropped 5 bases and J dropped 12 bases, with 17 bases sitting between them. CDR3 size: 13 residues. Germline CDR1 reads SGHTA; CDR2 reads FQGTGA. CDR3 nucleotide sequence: TGTGCCAGCAGCACAGGAGTCTTGGAGGGGCAGTTCTTC. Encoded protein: CASSTGVLEGQFF.

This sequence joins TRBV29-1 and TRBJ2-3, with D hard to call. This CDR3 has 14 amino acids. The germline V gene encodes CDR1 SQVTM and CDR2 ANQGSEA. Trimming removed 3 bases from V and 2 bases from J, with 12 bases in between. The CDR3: CSVDFGGNTDTQYF. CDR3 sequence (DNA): TGCAGCGTTGATTTTGGCGGTAACACAGATACGCAGTATTTT.

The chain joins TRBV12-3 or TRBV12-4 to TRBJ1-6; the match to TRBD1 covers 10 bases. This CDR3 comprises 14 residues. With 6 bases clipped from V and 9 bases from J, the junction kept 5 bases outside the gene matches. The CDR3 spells CASSRDRGGSPLHF. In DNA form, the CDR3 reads TGTGCCAGCAGCCGGGACAGGGGCGGTTCACCCCTCCACTTT.

In nucleotides, the CDR3 is TGTGCCTGGAGTGCCCAAACCGGACTCAGCTCCTACAATGAGCAGTTCTTC. Protein sequence: CAWSAQTGLSSYNEQFF. This sequence joins TRBV30 and TRBJ2-1; tentatively, D is TRBD2 (5 bases). Trimming removed 1 base at V and 0 bases at J, with 16 bases between. Germline CDR1 reads GTSNPN; CDR2 reads SVGIG (reference sequence). The CDR3 contains 17 residues.

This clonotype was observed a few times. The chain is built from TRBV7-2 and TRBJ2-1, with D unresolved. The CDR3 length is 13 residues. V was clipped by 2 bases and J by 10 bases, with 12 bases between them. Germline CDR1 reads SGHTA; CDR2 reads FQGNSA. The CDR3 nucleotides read TGTGCCAGCAGCTTATTGGGCTTCGGGGAGCAGTTCTTC. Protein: CASSLLGFGEQFF.

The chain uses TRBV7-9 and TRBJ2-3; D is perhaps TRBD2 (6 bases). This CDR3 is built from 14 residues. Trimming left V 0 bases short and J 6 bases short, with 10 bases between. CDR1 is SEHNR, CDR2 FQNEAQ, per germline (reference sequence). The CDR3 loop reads CASSLAGTYDTQYF. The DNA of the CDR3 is TGTGCCAGCAGCTTAGCGGGGACTTATGATACGCAGTATTTT.

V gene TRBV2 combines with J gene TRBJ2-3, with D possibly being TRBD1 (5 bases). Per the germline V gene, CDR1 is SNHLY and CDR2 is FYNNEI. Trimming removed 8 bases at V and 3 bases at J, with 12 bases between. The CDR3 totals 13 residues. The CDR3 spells CASGAIETDTQYF. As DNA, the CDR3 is TGTGCCAGCGGGGCTATTGAGACAGATACGCAGTATTTT.

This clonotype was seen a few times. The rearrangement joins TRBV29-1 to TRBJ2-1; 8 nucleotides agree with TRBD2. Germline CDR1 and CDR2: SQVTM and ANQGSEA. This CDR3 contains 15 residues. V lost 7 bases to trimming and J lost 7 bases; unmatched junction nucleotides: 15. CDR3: CSASNLAGMQNEQFF. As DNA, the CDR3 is TGCAGCGCCTCTAATTTAGCGGGAATGCAGAATGAGCAGTTCTTC.

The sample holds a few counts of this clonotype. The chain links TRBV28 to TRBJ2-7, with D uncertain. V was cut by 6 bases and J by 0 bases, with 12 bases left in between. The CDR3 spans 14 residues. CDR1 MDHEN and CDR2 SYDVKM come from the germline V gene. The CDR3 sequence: CASRRRMSSYEQYF. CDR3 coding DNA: TGTGCCAGCAGAAGGCGAATGAGCTCCTACGAGCAGTACTTC.

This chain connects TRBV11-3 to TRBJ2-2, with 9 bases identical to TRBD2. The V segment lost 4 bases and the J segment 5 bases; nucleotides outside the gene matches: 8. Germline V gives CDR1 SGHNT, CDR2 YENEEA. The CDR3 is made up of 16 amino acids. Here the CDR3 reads CASSSPAGGSTGELFF. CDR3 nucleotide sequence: TGTGCCAGCAGCTCCCCCGCGGGGGGGAGTACCGGGGAGCTGTTTTTT.

As DNA, the CDR3 is TGTGCCAGCAGGGATCCGGGTAGTGGCAATCAGCCCCAGCATTTT. This codes for CASRDPGSGNQPQHF. This chain joins TRBV6-2 or TRBV6-3 and TRBJ1-5; D call uncertain. Germline CDR1 reads MNHEY; CDR2 reads SVGEGT. V gave up 6 bases and J gave up 2 bases, with 14 bases separating them. The CDR3 totals 15 residues.